This TCR beta chain was captured in a study of memory CD4+ T cells and cytomegalovirus serostatus. This clone has more than one count but fewer than ten. The sort gate was single viable CD3+CD4+CD8-CD45RO+ cells for memory CD4+ T cells. Germline assignment: CDR1 LGHNA and CDR2 YNFKEQ. This CDR3 contains 14 residues. Trimming pared 1 base from V and 6 bases from J, leaving 13 bases between. In the study's own analysis: Out-of-frame sequences were removed, leaving about 2,300,000 distinct TCRbeta sequences. The assay was immunoSEQ multiplex PCR, and TCRdb's table has in-frame clones only and misses some. Clone size and the V and J calls come from that table; the DNA yielded D and trimming. Seen here are about 92,000 clones, about four fifths observed once, and the top ten hold around 3.6%.

The chain uses TRBV4-2 and TRBJ2-7; no clear D gene. The clonotype originates from an adult in good health and CMV-seropositive. The material sequenced was memory CD4+ T cells from blood. The CDR3 loop reads CASSQGGPSGEQYF. CDR3 in DNA: TGTGCCAGCAGCCAAGGGGGTCCCTCCGGCGAGCAGTACTTC.